A single sample gave rise to the 20 T cell receptor beta chains below, sequenced in a study of T cell responses to AZD1222 COVID-19 vaccine. Clones were read by immunoSEQ multiplex PCR, and TCRdb kept only the in-frame ones, dropping some. The sample lists about 100,000 clones; about 87% were seen once. The sample was peripheral blood, taken on day 0 of AZD1222 vaccination. The receptor source for this set is an adult in good health.

V gene TRBV27 combines with J gene TRBJ2-5; the D gene is possibly TRBD1 (6 bases). The V gene's germline CDR1 is MNHEY and CDR2 SMNVEV (reference sequence). Trimming cost V 5 bases and J 5 bases, with 18 bases left between them. There are 15 residues in the CDR3. CDR3 region: CASSTLGGSQETQYF. CDR3 DNA: TGTGCCAGCAGTACACTAGGGGGTTCGCAGGAGACCCAGTACTTC.

Of note for this clone: The junction does not match germline at one end; this may be a read error. The V and J genes are TRBV12-3 or TRBV12-4 and TRBJ1-2; D may be TRBD1 (6 bases). The CDR3 covers 12 residues. The CDR3, as DNA: TGTGCCAGCACCCAAACCGGGACATCCCGGTCCTTC. As protein: CASTQTGTSRSF.

This chain uses TRBV3-1 (or the pseudogene TRBV3-2) with TRBJ1-6; the D is unclear. CDR3 length equals 18 residues. Germline values: CDR1 LGHDT, CDR2 YNNKEL (reference sequence). Trimming shortened V by 0 bases and J by 0 bases, and 12 bases separated the two germline ends. The CDR3 DNA reads as TGTGCCAGCAGCCAAGATCGGAGCAAAAGCTCCTATAATTCACCCCTCCACTTT. Its protein is CASSQDRSKSSYNSPLHF.

The chain is built from TRBV27 and TRBJ1-6; the D gene is possibly TRBD1 (5 bases). The germline V gene encodes CDR1 MNHEY and CDR2 SMNVEV (reference sequence). V was trimmed by 5 bases and J by 10 bases, leaving 12 bases between them. This CDR3 has 13 amino acids. In DNA, the CDR3 is TGTGCCAGCAGTATCAGGGAAAGGTCACCCCTCCACTTT. This encodes CASSIRERSPLHF.

The V call is TRBV5-4, the J call TRBJ2-1; D may be TRBD1 (5 bases). Germline-derived CDR1 and CDR2 are SGHNT and YYREEE (reference sequence). This CDR3 is 14 amino acids long. V was clipped by 4 bases and J by 9 bases, with 17 bases between them. CDR3 amino acids: CASSPLLGQREQFF. CDR3 nucleotides: TGTGCCAGCAGCCCGCTCTTGGGGCAGCGTGAGCAGTTCTTC. The whole variable domain, filled in from reference TRBV5-4 and TRBJ2-1, reads ETGVTQSPTHLIKTRGQQVTLRCSSQSGHNTVSWYQQALGQGPQFIFQYYREEENGRGNFPPRFSGLQFPNYSSELNVNALELDDSALYLCASSPLLGQREQFFGPGTRLTVL.

The chain employs TRBV9 and TRBJ1-5, with 7 bases matching TRBD1. The J segment lost 4 bases and the V segment lost 2 bases, leaving 6 bases of the junction unmatched. The CDR3 runs 15 residues. Per germline, CDR1 SGDLS and CDR2 YYNGEE. The CDR3 region has the DNA TGTGCCAGCAGCGTCGCCGGGACAGTGAATCAGCCCCAGCATTTT. Translating gives CASSVAGTVNQPQHF.

The chain joins TRBV19 to TRBJ1-6; TRBD1 might be the D (5 bases). CDR3 size: 14 residues. V lost 3 bases, J lost 7 bases, and 10 bases lay in between. Per the germline V gene, CDR1 is LNHDA and CDR2 is SQIVND (reference sequence). CDR3 sequence reads: CASSIGHGNSPLHF. DNA of the CDR3: TGTGCCAGTAGTATTGGACATGGAAATTCACCCCTCCACTTT.

This chain joins TRBV6-5 and TRBJ1-1; no clear D gene. The germline gives CDR1 MNHEY, CDR2 SVGAGI. The V end was cut by 6 bases, the J end by 1 base, with 9 bases between. There are 13 residues in the CDR3. CDR3 DNA: TGTGCCAGCAGAAACTCCCCGAACACTGAAGCTTTCTTT. Protein sequence: CASRNSPNTEAFF.

This chain connects TRBV7-6 to TRBJ2-4, with 9 bases fitting TRBD1. Trimming cost V 3 bases and J 6 bases; bases outside gene matches: 9. The CDR3 spans 16 residues. CDR1 is SGHVS, CDR2 FNYEAQ, per germline. CDR3 sequence (DNA): TGTGCCAGCAGCTTGGGTGGGGACAGGGAGTCAAACATTCAGTACTTC. It is translated as CASSLGGDRESNIQYF.

The rearrangement uses TRBV18 and TRBJ1-3, with a weak D call TRBD1 (6 bases). V lost 2 bases to trimming and J lost 0 bases, with 14 bases between them. CDR3 length: 17 residues. Germline CDR1 reads KGHSH; CDR2 reads LQKENI. The DNA for the CDR3 is TGTGCCAGCTCACCAGACACTGGGGGCAACTCTGGAAACACCATATATTTT. Translating it yields CASSPDTGGNSGNTIYF.

This clone has just one count. This sequence joins TRBV7-9 and TRBJ2-1, with 7 bases identical to TRBD2. Germline trimming cut 1 base from V and 4 bases from J; bases unmatched to any gene: 4. Germline V lookup: CDR1 SEHNR, CDR2 FQNEAQ (reference sequence). This CDR3 comprises 15 residues. The CDR3, as DNA: TGTGCCAGCAGCTTAGGACTAGCCCCATACAATGAGCAGTTCTTC. Translated: CASSLGLAPYNEQFF. Full variable domain (rest looked up from reference TRBV7-9 and TRBJ2-1): DTGVSQNPRHKITKRGQNVTFRCDPISEHNRLYWYRQTLGQGPEFLTYFQNEAQLEKSRLLSDRFSAERPKGSFSTLEIQRTEQGDSAMYLCASSLGLAPYNEQFFGPGTRLTVL.

This chain links TRBV2 with TRBJ2-3; no firm D call. Germline CDR1 reads SNHLY; CDR2 reads FYNNEI. CDR3 length: 14 amino acids. V gave up 6 bases and J gave up 4 bases, with 14 bases separating them. The CDR3: CASSELLTADTQYF. The CDR3 bases are TGTGCCAGCAGCGAATTGTTAACCGCAGATACGCAGTATTTT.

The CDR3 is CASSPMALSGGISRSSYEQYF. DNA for the CDR3: TGTGCCAGCTCACCCATGGCACTTAGCGGGGGCATATCCCGCTCTTCCTACGAGCAGTACTTC. The gene calls are TRBV18 and TRBJ2-7, with 9 bases aligning to TRBD2. Germline CDR1 reads KGHSH; CDR2 reads LQKENI. The CDR3 is 21 residues long. V was clipped by 3 bases and J by 1 base; unmatched bases: 22. Filled out from reference TRBV18 and TRBJ2-7, the complete variable domain reads NAGVMQNPRHLVRRRGQEARLRCSPMKGHSHVYWYRQLPEEGLKFMVYLQKENIIDESGMPKERFSAEFPKEGPSILRIQQVVRGDSAAYFCASSPMALSGGISRSSYEQYFGPGTRLTVT.

This clone was counted many times. The rearrangement joins TRBV9 to TRBJ1-3; D uncertain. With 4 bases removed from V and 3 bases from J, the gap between germline ends came to 17 bases. The CDR3 extends over 16 amino acids. Germline CDR1 is SGDLS and CDR2 is YYNGEE. The CDR3 DNA reads as TGTGCCAGCAGCCCTAGTCCGAAGGTTTTTGGAAACACCATATATTTT. Translated, it gives CASSPSPKVFGNTIYF.

V usage is TRBV30 and J usage is TRBJ1-2; TRBD1 might be the D (6 bases). CDR3 length equals 16 residues. Trimming removed 0 bases from V and 7 bases from J, with 21 bases in between. CDR1 is GTSNPN, CDR2 SVGIG, per germline (reference sequence). As DNA, the CDR3 is TGTGCCTGGAGTGTACCGCACGGCAGGGGAGTAGCTGGCTACACCTTC. This encodes CAWSVPHGRGVAGYTF.

J is TRBJ1-4 and V is TRBV6-5, with D tentatively TRBD1 (6 bases). CDR3 length: 13 residues. The V gene lost 8 bases and the J gene lost 5 bases, with 12 bases spanning the gap. Germline V gene sequence: CDR1 MNHEY, CDR2 SVGAGI. The CDR3 DNA reads TGTGCCAGCCAGGACAGCTCGAATGAAAAACTGTTTTTT. This translates into CASQDSSNEKLFF.

V and J are TRBV7-6 and TRBJ2-7; unclear D gene. CDR3 length equals 11 residues. Trimming shortened V by 2 bases and J by 6 bases, and 5 bases separated the two germline ends. Germline CDR1 reads SGHVS; CDR2 reads FNYEAQ. CDR3 coding DNA: TGTGCCAGCAGCTTAAGCCGCGAGCAGTACTTC. The encoded protein is CASSLSREQYF.

V is TRBV11-2 and J is TRBJ1-1; possible D gene TRBD1, 6 bases. The V gene lost 6 bases and the J gene lost 5 bases, with 13 bases spanning the gap. The germline V gene encodes CDR1 SGHAT and CDR2 FQNNGV. The CDR3 totals 13 residues. This CDR3 is CASRRQAGTEAFF. The DNA for the CDR3 is TGTGCCAGCAGAAGACAGGCGGGAACTGAAGCTTTCTTT.

The DNA for the CDR3 is TGTGCCAGCAGCCGAAGCGTGCAGGGTGGTGAAGCTTTCTTT. This translates into CASSRSVQGGEAFF. This chain connects TRBV3-1 (or the pseudogene TRBV3-2) to TRBJ1-1; the D gene is possibly TRBD1 (5 bases). V gave up 4 bases and J gave up 7 bases, with 16 bases separating them. CDR1 LGHDT and CDR2 YNNKEL come from the germline V gene (reference sequence). The CDR3 has 14 amino acids.

This chain joins TRBV5-4 and TRBJ1-2, with D perhaps matching TRBD1 (5 bases). Germline V lookup: CDR1 SGHNT, CDR2 YYREEE (reference sequence). The CDR3 loop spans 14 amino acids. The V and J ends lost 0 bases and 4 bases respectively, with 10 bases between them. The CDR3 DNA follows: TGTGCCAGCAGCTTGGACGCAGGGCGCTATGGCTACACCTTC. Protein: CASSLDAGRYGYTF.